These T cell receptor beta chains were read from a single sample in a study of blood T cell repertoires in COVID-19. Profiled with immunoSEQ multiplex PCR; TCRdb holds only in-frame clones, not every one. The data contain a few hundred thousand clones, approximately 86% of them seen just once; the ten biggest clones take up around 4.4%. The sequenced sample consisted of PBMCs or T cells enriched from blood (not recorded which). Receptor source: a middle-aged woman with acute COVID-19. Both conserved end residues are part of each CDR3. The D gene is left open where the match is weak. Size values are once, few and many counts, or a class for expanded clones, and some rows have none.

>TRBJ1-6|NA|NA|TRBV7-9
TGTGCCAGCAGCTTAGACAGTAATTCACCCCTCCACTTT
CASSLDSNSPLHF
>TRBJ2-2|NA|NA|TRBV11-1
TGTGCCAGCAGCGCACTGGACAGACTCAACACCGGGGAGCTGTTTTTT
CASSALDRLNTGELFF
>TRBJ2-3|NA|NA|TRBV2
TGTGCCAGCAGGTTCAGGACTGCCGACCTTGCGCAGTATTTT
CASRFRTADLAQYF
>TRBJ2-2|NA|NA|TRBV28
TGTGCCAGCAGTTTCCTACTGGCGAACACCGGGGAGCTGTTTTTT
CASSFLLANTGELFF
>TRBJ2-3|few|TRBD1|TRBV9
TGTGCCAGCAGCCTCCGGACAGGCCCCCGGGGAGATACGCAGTATTTT
CASSLRTGPRGDTQYF
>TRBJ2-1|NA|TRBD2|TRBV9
TGTGCCAGCAGCGCCCGCGGGGGAGGGGTAAGGTCCTACAATGAGCAGTTCTTC
CASSARGGGVRSYNEQFF
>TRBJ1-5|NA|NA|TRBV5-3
TGTGCCAGAAGCTCACGCGAGAATAGCGGGTTGGCCCAGCATTTT
CARSSRENSGLAQHF
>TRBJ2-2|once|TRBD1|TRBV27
TGTGCCAGCAGTTTGTTGGGACAGTCTAACACCGGGGAGCTGTTTTTT
CASSLLGQSNTGELFF
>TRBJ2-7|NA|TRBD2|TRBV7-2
TGTGCCAGCAGCCCGACTAGCGGGGGCTCCTACGAGCAGTACTTC
CASSPTSGGSYEQYF
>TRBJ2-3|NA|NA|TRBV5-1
TGCGCCAGCAGCGGACAGCCCGCACGGGAAGGTACGCAGTATTTT
CASSGQPAREGTQYF
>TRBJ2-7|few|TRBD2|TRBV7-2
TGTGCCAGCAGCTGGACTAGCGATCTGAGGGACGAGCAGTACTTC
CASSWTSDLRDEQYF
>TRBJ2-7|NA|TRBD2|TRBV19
TGTGCCAGTACCCCCGGGGGGGTTTCTAACTACGAGCAGTACTTC
CASTPGGVSNYEQYF
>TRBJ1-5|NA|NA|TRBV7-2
TGTGCCAGCAGCTTATCCTCCAATCAGCCCCAGCATTTT
CASSLSSNQPQHF
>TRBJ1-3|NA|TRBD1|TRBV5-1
TGCGCCAGCAGCTGGGGACAGGCTGGAAACACCATATATTTT
CASSWGQAGNTIYF
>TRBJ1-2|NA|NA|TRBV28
TGTGCCAGCAGTTTAGTCGGAGAGAGGGACTATGGCTACACCTTC
CASSLVGERDYGYTF
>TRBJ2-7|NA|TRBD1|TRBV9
TGTGCCAGCAGCGTAGGACAGGGGGTCTCCTACGAGCAGTACTTC
CASSVGQGVSYEQYF
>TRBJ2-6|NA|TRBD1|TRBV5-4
TGTGCCAGCACCCAAGGGGGCACCCCCGGGGCCAACGTCCTGACTTTC
CASTQGGTPGANVLTF